This T cell receptor beta chain was sequenced during a study of blood T cell repertoires in COVID-19. About the research overall: The United States, Italy and Spain supplied acute and convalescent COVID-19 samples. The analysed material was cDNA or gDNA that came from T cells, B-cell-depleted T cells, or PBMCs.

Original processing methods: Researchers report that nucleated cell counts were estimated from reference gene primer amplification. Assay used: immunoSEQ multiplex PCR; TCRdb lists only in-frame clones, some missing. V and J calls and clone size are those listed in that table; D and trimming were worked out from the DNA. The sample holds 100,000 or so clones, 81% seen once. Trimming cost V 0 bases and J 1 base; bases outside gene matches: 6. Per germline, CDR1 KGHSH and CDR2 LQKENI. There are 16 residues in the CDR3. The sequenced sample consisted of peripheral blood. The TCR originated in a man aged 80 or over with acute or convalescent COVID-19. The V gene is TRBV18, the J gene TRBJ2-7, with TRBD2 identical over 7 bases. CDR3 region: CASSPPGGRGSYEQYF. The CDR3 region has the DNA TGTGCCAGCTCACCACCGGGAGGGAGAGGTTCCTACGAGCAGTACTTC.